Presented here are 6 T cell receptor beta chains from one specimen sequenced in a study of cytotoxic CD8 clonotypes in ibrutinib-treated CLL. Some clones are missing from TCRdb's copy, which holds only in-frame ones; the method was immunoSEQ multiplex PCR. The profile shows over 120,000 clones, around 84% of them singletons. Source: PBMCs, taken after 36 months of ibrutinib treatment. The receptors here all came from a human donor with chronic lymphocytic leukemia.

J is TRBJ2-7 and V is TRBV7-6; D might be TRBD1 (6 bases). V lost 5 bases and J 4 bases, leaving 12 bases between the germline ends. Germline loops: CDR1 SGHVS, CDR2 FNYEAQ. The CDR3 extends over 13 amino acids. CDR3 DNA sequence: TGTGCCAGCAGCCCAGGGGACAAATACGAGCAGTACTTC. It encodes CASSPGDKYEQYF.

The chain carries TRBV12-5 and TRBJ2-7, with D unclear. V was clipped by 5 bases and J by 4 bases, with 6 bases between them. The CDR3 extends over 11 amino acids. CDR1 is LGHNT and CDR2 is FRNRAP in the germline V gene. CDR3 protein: CASGPEYEQYF. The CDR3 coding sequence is TGTGCTAGTGGTCCGGAATACGAGCAGTACTTC.

CDR3 coding DNA: TGTGCCATCAATGCATTGACGATCTATGGCTACACCTTC. Its translation is CAINALTIYGYTF. V is TRBV10-3 and J is TRBJ1-2; D is unclear. V dropped 7 bases and J dropped 4 bases, with 13 bases sitting between them. Germline assignment: CDR1 ENHRY and CDR2 SYGVKD. The CDR3 runs to 13 residues.

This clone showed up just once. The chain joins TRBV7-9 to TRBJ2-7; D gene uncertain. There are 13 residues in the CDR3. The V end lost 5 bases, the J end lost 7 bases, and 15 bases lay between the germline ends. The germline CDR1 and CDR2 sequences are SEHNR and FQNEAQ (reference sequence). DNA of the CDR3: TGTGCCAGCAGCCGAGGCGGACGGCTAGAGCAGTACTTC. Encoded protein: CASSRGGRLEQYF.

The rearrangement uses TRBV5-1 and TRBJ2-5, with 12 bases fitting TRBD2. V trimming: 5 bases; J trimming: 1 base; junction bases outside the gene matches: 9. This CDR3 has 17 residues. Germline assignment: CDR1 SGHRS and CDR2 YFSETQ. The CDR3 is CASSPGLAGSGQETQYF. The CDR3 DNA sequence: TGCGCCAGCAGTCCTGGACTAGCGGGGTCCGGCCAAGAGACCCAGTACTTC.

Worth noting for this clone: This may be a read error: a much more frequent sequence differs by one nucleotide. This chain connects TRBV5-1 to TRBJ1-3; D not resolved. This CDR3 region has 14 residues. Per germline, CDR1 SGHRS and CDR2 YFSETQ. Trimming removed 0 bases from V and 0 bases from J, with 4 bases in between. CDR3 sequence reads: CASSLGSSGNTIYF. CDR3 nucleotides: TGCGCCAGCAGCTTGGGGAGCTCTGGAAACACCATATATTTT.